This T cell receptor beta chain was identified in a study of metastatic and nonmetastatic thyroid tumors. Study information: The comparison covered peripheral blood and tumor or nodule tissue in malignant and benign thyroid patients.

In the original processing: Clinicopathological groups of papillary thyroid cancer showed CDR3 differences that were used to build a distant-metastasis classifier. TCRdb reanalyzed the PCR reads via MiXCR. The authors' filters were not applied to this entry. The table lists around 37,000 clones, 24% of them singletons. Whole-study findings and limits: Compared with benign nodules, malignant thyroid tumors were reported to have significantly higher TCR beta diversity in both blood and tumor.

The germline V gene has CDR1 MNHNS and CDR2 SASEGT. Trimming stripped 6 bases from V and 1 base from J, with 14 bases between. The CDR3 is 15 amino acids. This clone was observed a handful of times. What it binds is not known. Prior to thyroid surgery, none of the patients had received any treatment. The receptor comes from a female donor with papillary thyroid cancer or a benign thyroid nodule (not recorded which). Some clones in this sample may be carry-over from other donors' samples. Sequenced: tumor tissue. V and J are TRBV6-1 and TRBJ2-3; no clear D gene. Written as DNA, the CDR3 is TGTGCCAGCAGAGAACCCCGGAGTGGCACAGATACGCAGTATTTT. The encoded protein is CASREPRSGTDTQYF.